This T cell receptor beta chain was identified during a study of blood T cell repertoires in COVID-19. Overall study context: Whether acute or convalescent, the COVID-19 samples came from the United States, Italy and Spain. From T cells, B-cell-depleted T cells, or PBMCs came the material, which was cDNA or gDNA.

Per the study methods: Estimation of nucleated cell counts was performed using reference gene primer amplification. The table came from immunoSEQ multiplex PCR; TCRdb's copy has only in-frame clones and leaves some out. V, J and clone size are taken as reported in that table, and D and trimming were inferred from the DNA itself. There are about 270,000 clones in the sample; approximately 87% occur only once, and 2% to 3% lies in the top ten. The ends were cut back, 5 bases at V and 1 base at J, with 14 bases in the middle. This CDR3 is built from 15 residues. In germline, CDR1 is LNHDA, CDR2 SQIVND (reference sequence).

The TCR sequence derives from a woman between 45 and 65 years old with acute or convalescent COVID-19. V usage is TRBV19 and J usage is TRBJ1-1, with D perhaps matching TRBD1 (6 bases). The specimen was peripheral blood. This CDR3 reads CASSWMSGANTEAFF. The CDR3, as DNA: TGTGCCAGTAGTTGGATGTCAGGGGCGAACACTGAAGCTTTCTTT.